The 3 T cell receptor beta chains in this list originate from one sample, sequenced in a study of blood T cell repertoires in COVID-19. TCRdb's table, derived via immunoSEQ multiplex PCR, lists solely in-frame clones and lacks some. The data show approximately 670,000 clones, with about 90% seen just once and more than 0.25% held by the top ten. What was sequenced was peripheral blood. Receptors originate from a woman between 18 and 29 years old with acute or convalescent COVID-19.

Of note for this clone: This same CDR3 is encoded by further DNA sequences in the sample. CDR3 sequence (DNA): TGCGCCAGCAGCTTGGGGGGGCGCACTGAAGCTTTCTTT. It is translated as CASSLGGRTEAFF. The V gene is TRBV5-1, the J gene TRBJ1-1, with a possible D match to TRBD1 (6 bases). The ends were cut back, 0 bases at V and 4 bases at J, with 7 bases in the middle. In germline, CDR1 is SGHRS, CDR2 YFSETQ. The CDR3 totals 13 residues. The whole variable domain, filled in from reference TRBV5-1 and TRBJ1-1, reads KAGVTQTPRYLIKTRGQQVTLSCSPISGHRSVSWYQQTPGQGLQFLFEYFSETQRNKGNFPGRFSGRQFSNSRSEMNVSTLELGDSALYLCASSLGGRTEAFFGQGTRLTVV.

This chain connects TRBV6-4 to TRBJ2-3; D uncertain. Trimming took 2 bases from V and 5 from J, leaving 11 bases between them. CDR3 length: 14 residues. Looked up from germline, CDR1 is MRHNA and CDR2 is SNTAGT. CDR3 in DNA: TGTGCCAGCAGTGACGTCGGCGGTCGAGATACGCAGTATTTT. Protein product: CASSDVGGRDTQYF.

This rearrangement joins TRBV30 to TRBJ1-1; 8 nucleotides line up with TRBD1. Germline CDR1 reads GTSNPN; CDR2 reads SVGIG (reference sequence). Losses at the gene ends were 0 bases for V and 6 bases for J; bases not matched to a gene: 6. The CDR3 is made up of 14 amino acids. The CDR3 nucleotides read TGTGCCTGGAGTGTACTAACAGGGGGTTCTGAAGCTTTCTTT. Amino acid sequence: CAWSVLTGGSEAFF.